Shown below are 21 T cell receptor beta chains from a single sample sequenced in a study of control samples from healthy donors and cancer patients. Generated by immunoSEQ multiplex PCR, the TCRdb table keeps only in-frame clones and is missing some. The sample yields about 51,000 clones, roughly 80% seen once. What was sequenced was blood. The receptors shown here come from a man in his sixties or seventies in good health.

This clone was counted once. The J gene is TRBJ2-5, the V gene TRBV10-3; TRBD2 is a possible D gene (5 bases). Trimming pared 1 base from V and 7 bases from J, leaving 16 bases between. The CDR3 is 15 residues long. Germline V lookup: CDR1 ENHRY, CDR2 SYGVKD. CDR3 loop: CAISEFRHPEGTQYF. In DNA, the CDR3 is TGTGCCATCAGTGAGTTTAGACACCCCGAGGGGACCCAGTACTTC.

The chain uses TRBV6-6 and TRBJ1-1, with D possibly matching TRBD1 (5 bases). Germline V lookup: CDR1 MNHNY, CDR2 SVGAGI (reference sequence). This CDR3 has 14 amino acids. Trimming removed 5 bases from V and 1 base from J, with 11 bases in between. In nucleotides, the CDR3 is TGTGCCAGCAGTCGGGGCAGGGCGAACACTGAAGCTTTCTTT. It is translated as CASSRGRANTEAFF.

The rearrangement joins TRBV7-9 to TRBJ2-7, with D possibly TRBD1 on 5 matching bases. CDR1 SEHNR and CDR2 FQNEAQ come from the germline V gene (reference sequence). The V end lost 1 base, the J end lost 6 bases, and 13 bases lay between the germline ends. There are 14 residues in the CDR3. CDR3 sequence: CASSLDGQGSEQYF. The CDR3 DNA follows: TGTGCCAGCAGCTTAGATGGGCAGGGCAGCGAGCAGTACTTC.

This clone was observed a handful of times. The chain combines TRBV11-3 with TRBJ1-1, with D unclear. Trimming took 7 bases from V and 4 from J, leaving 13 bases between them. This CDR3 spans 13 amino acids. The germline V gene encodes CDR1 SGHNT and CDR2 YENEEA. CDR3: CASKASDLTEAFF. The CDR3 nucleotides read TGTGCCAGCAAGGCCTCCGATCTCACTGAAGCTTTCTTT.

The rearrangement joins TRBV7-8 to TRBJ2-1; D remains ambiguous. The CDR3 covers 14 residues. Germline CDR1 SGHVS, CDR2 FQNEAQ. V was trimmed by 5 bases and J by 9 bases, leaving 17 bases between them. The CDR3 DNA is TGTGCCAGCAGCCCCACATCCCTAGGTACTGAGCAGTTCTTC. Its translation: CASSPTSLGTEQFF.

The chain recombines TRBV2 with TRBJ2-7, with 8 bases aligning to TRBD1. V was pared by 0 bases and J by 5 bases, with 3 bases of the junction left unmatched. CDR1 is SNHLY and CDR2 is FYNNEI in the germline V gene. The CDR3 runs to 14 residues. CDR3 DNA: TGTGCCAGCAGTGAAGCGGACAGGGTAAACGAGCAGTACTTC. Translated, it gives CASSEADRVNEQYF. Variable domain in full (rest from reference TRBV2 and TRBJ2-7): EPEVTQTPSHQVTQMGQEVILRCVPISNHLYFYWYRQILGQKVEFLVSFYNNEISEKSEIFDDQFSVERPDGSNFTLKIRSTKLEDSAMYFCASSEADRVNEQYFGPGTRLTVT.

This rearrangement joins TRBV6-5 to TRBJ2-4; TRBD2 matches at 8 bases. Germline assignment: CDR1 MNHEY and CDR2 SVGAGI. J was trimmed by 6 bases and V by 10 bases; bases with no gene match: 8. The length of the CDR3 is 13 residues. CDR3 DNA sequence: TGTGCCACCAGAAGCGGGGGAACAAACATTCAGTACTTC. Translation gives CATRSGGTNIQYF.

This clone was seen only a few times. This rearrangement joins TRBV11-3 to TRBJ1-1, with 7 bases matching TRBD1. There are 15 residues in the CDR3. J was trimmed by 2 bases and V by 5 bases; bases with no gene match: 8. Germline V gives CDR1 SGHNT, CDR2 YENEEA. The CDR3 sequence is CASSALGDRNTEAFF. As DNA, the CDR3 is TGTGCCAGCAGCGCGCTTGGGGACAGAAACACTGAAGCTTTCTTT.

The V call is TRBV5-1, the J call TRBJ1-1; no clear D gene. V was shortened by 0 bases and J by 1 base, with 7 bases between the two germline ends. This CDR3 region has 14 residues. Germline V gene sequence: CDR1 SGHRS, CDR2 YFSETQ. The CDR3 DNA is TGCGCCAGCAGCTTGGGACGCAGGAACACTGAAGCTTTCTTT. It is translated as CASSLGRRNTEAFF.

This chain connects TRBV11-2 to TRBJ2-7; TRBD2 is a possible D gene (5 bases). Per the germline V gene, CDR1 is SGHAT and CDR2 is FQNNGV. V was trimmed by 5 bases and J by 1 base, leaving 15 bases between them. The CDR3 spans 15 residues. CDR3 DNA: TGTGCCAGCAGCCTACTGTGGCGGGTATCCTACGAGCAGTACTTC. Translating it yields CASSLLWRVSYEQYF.

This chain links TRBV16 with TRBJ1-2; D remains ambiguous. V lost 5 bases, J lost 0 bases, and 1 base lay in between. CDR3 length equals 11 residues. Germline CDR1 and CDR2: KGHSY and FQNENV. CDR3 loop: CASSSNYGYTF. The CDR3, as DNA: TGTGCCAGCAGCTCTAACTATGGCTACACCTTC.

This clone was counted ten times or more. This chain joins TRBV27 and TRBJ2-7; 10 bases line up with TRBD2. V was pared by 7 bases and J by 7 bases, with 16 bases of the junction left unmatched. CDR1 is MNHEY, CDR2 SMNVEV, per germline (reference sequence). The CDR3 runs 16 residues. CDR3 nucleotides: TGTGCCAGCACCCCTCAGGGGCTAGCGGGGGTGGGAGAGCAGTACTTC. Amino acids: CASTPQGLAGVGEQYF.

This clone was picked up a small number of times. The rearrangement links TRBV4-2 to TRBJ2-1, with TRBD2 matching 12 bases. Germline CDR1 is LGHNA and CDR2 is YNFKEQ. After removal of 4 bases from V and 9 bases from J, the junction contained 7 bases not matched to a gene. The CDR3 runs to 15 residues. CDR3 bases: TGTGCCAGCAGCCCTAGCGGGAGGGCCTCGAGTGAGCAGTTCTTC. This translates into CASSPSGRASSEQFF.

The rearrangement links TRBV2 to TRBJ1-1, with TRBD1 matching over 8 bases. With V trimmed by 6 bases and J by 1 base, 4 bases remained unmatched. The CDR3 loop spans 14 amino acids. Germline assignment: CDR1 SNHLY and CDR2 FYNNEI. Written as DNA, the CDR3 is TGTGCCAGCAGCCAACAGGGGGGGAACACTGAAGCTTTCTTT. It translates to CASSQQGGNTEAFF. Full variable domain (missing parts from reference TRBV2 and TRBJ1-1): EPEVTQTPSHQVTQMGQEVILRCVPISNHLYFYWYRQILGQKVEFLVSFYNNEISEKSEIFDDQFSVERPDGSNFTLKIRSTKLEDSAMYFCASSQQGGNTEAFFGQGTRLTVV.

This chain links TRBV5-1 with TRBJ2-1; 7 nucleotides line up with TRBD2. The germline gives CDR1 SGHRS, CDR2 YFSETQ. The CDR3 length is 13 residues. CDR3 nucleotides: TGCCCTAGTTTAAGTTGGGGGGGCAATGAGCAGTTCTTC. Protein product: CPSLSWGGNEQFF.

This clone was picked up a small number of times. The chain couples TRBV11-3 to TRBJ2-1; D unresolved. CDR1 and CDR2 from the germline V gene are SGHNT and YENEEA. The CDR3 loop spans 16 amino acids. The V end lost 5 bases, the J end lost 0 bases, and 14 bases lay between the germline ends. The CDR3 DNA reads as TGTGCCAGCAGCCCTACGGACGGAACCTCCTACAATGAGCAGTTCTTC. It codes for CASSPTDGTSYNEQFF.

The CDR3 sequence: CAWSKIRWTMGTFF. The CDR3 nucleotides read TGTGCCTGGAGTAAAATAAGATGGACAATGGGAACTTTCTTT. The chain uses TRBV30 and TRBJ1-1; perhaps TRBD1 as D (5 bases). Trimming removed 2 bases from V and 12 bases from J, with 22 bases in between. This CDR3 comprises 14 residues. The V gene's germline CDR1 is GTSNPN and CDR2 SVGIG (reference sequence).

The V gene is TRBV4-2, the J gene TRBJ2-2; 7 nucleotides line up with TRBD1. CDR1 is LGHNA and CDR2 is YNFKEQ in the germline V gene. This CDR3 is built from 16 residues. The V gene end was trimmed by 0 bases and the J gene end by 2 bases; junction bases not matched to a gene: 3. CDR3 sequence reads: CASSQEGTANTGELFF. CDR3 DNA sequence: TGTGCCAGCAGCCAAGAAGGGACAGCCAACACCGGGGAGCTGTTTTTT.

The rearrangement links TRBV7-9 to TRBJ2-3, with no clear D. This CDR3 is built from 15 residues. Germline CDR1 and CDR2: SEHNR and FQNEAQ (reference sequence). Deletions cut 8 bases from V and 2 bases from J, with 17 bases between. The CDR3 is CASAVPAVDTDTQYF. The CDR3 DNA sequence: TGTGCCAGCGCCGTGCCCGCGGTAGACACAGATACGCAGTATTTT.

Here the CDR3 reads CASSQGGYYGYTF. The CDR3 DNA reads TGTGCCAGCAGCCAGGGGGGGTACTATGGCTACACCTTC. The chain has TRBV3-1 (or the pseudogene TRBV3-2) and TRBJ1-2; D might be TRBD1 (5 bases). V dropped 3 bases and J dropped 3 bases, with 8 bases sitting between them. Germline V gene lookup returns CDR1 LGHDT and CDR2 YNNKEL (reference sequence). The CDR3 has 13 residues.

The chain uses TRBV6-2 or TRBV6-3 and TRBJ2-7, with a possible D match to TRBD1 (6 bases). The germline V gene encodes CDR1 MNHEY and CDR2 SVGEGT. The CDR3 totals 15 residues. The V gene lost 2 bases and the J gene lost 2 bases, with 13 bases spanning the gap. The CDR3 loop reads CASSYPPGQPYEQYF. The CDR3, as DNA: TGTGCCAGCAGTTACCCTCCTGGACAGCCCTACGAGCAGTACTTC.